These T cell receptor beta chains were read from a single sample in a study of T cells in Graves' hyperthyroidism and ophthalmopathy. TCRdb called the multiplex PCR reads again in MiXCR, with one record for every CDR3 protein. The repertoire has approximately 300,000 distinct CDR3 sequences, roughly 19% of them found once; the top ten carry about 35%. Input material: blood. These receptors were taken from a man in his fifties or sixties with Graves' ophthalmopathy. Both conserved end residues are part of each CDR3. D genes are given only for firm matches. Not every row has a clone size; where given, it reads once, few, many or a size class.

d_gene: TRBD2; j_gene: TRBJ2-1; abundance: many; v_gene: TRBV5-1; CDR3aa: CASRPGRGGRPYNEQFF; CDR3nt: TGCGCCAGCAGGCCCGGTCGGGGCGGGAGGCCCTACAATGAGCAGTTCTTC
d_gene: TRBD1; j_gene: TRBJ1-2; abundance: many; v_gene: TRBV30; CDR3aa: CAWSTRTGGARGYTF; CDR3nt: TGTGCCTGGAGTACTCGGACAGGGGGCGCGAGAGGCTACACCTTC
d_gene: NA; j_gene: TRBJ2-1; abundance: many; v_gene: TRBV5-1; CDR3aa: CASSLDGSSYNEQFF; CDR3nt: TGTGCCAGCAGTTTAGACGGGAGCTCCTACAATGAGCAGTTCTTC
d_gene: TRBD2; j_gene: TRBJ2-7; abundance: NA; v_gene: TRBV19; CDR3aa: CASSWVAGDLYEQYF; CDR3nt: TGTGCCAGTAGTTGGGTAGCGGGAGATCTCTACGAGCAGTACTTC
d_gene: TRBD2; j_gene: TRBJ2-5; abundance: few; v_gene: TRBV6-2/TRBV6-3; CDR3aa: CASSYPGTSGGQYF; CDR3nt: TGTGCCAGCAGTTACCCCGGGACTAGCGGCGGCCAGTACTTC
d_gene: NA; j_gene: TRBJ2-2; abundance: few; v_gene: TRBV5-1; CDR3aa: CASSLERADTGELFF; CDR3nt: TGCGCCAGCAGCTTGGAAAGGGCGGACACCGGGGAGCTGTTTTTT
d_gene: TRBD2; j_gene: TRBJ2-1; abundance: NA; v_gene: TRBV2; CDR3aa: CASSELAGGHSYNEQFF; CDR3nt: TGTGCCAGCAGTGAACTAGCGGGAGGGCACTCCTACAATGAGCAGTTCTTC
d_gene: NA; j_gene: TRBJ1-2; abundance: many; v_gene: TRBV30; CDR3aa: CAWSVAGYGYTF; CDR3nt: TGTGCCTGGAGTGTCGCAGGCTATGGCTACACCTTC
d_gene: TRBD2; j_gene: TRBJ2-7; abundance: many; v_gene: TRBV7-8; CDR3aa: CASSLGASGFTGYEQYF; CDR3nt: TGTGCCAGCAGCTTAGGGGCTAGCGGGTTCACAGGTTACGAGCAGTACTTC
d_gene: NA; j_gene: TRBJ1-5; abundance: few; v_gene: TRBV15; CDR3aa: CATSGGTATINQPQHF; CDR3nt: TGTGCCACCAGCGGCGGGACGGCCACCATCAATCAGCCCCAGCATTTT
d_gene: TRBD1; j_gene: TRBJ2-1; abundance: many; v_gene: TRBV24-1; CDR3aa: CATSDSRDSPYNEQFF; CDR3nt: TGTGCCACCAGTGATTCCCGGGACAGCCCCTACAATGAGCAGTTCTTC
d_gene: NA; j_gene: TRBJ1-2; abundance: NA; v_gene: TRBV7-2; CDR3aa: CASSLQGVDYGYTF; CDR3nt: TGTGCCAGCAGCCTCCAGGGAGTCGACTATGGCTACACCTTC
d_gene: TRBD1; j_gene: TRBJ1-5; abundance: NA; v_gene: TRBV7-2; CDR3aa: CASSRGFDQPQHF; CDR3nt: TGCGCCAGCAGCAGGGGGTTCGATCAGCCCCAGCATTTT
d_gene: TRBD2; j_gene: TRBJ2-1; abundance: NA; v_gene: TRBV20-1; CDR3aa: CSASSSTSGRNNEQFF; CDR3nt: TGCAGTGCTAGTTCCTCGACTAGCGGGAGGAACAATGAGCAGTTCTTC
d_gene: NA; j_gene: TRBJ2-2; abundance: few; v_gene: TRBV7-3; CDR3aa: CASSPPGTKTGELFF; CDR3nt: TGTGCCAGCAGCCCTCCCGGGACCAAAACCGGGGAGCTGTTTTTT
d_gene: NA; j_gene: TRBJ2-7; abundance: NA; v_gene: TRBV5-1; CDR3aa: CASSPGLQKIQQYF; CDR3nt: TGCGCCAGCAGCCCGGGACTTCAGAAGATTCAGCAGTACTTC
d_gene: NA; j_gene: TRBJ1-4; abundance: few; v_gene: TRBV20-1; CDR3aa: CSARSYEKLFF; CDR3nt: TGCAGTGCTAGGTCATATGAAAAACTGTTTTTT
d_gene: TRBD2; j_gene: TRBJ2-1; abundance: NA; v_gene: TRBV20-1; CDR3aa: CSARDRLAGVNEQFF; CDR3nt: TGCAGTGCTAGAGATAGACTAGCGGGAGTCAATGAGCAGTTCTTC
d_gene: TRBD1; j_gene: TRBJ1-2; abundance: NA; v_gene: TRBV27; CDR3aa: CASSLGQYYGYTF; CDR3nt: TGTGCCAGCAGCCTGGGACAGTACTATGGCTACACCTTC
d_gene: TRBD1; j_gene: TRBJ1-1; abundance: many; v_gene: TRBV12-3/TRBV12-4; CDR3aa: CASSFGGQANTEAFF; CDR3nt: TGTGCCAGCAGTTTTGGGGGACAGGCGAACACTGAAGCTTTCTTT
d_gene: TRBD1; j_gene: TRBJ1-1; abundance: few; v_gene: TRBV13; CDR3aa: CASSFGTDGMNTEAFF; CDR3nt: TGTGCCAGCAGCTTTGGGACAGACGGCATGAACACTGAAGCTTTCTTT
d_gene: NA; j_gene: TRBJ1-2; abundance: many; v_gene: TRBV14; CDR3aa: CASSLLGRNYGYTF; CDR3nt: TGTGCCAGCAGCTTACTGGGACGGAACTATGGCTACACCTTC
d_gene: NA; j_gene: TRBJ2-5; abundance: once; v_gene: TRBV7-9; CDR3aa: CASSFWQETQYF; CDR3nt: TGTGCCAGCAGCTTTTGGCAGGAGACCCAGTACTTC
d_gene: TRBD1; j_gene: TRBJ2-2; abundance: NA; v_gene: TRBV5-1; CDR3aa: CASSSWVGTALFF; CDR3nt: TGCGCCAGCAGCTCGTGGGTTGGGACAGCGCTGTTTTTT
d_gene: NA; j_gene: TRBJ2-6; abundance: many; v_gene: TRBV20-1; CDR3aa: CSASLSSSGANVLTF; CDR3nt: TGCAGTGCTAGTTTGTCCAGCTCTGGGGCCAACGTCCTGACTTTC
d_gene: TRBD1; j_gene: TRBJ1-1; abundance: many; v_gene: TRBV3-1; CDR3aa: CASSPGQGQSTEAFF; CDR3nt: TGTGCCAGCAGCCCCGGACAGGGCCAGAGCACTGAAGCTTTCTTT
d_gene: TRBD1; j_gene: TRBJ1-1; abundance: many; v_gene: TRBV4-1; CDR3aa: CASSPRQGARSTEAFF; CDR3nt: TGCGCCAGCAGCCCACGACAGGGGGCTCGTTCCACTGAAGCTTTCTTT
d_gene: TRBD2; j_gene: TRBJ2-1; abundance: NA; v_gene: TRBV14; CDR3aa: CASSPGTSPGEQFF; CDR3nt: TGTGCCAGCAGCCCCGGGACTAGCCCAGGTGAGCAGTTCTTC
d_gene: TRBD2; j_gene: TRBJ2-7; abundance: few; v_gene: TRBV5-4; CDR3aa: CASSLGGVSSYEQYF; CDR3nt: TGTGCCAGCAGTCTGGGAGGGGTTAGCTCCTACGAGCAGTACTTC
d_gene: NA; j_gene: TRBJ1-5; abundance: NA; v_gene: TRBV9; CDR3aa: CASSVGLGNQPQHF; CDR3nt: TGTGCCAGCAGCGTAGGACTGGGCAACCAGCCCCAGCATTTT
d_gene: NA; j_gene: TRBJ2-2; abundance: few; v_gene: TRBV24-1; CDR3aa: CATKGGGGNTGELFF; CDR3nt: TGTGCCACCAAGGGCGGCGGAGGGAACACCGGGGAGCTGTTTTTT
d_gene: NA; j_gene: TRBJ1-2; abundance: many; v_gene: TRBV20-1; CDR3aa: CSVQQGEVSYGYTF; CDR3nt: TGCAGTGTCCAACAGGGAGAAGTATCCTATGGCTACACCTTC
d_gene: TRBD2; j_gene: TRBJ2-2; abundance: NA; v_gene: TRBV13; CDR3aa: CASSLVGEGLWDTGELFF; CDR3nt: TGTGCCAGCAGCTTAGTAGGAGAGGGACTATGGGACACCGGGGAGCTGTTTTTT
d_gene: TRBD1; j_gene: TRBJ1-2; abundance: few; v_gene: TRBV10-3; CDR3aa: CAISDSRTGSNGYTF; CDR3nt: TGTGCCATCAGTGATTCCAGGACAGGTTCGAATGGCTACACCTTC
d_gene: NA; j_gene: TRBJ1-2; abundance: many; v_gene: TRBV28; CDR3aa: CASSFTRVYGYTF; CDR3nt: TGTGCCAGCAGTTTTACGAGAGTCTATGGCTACACCTTC
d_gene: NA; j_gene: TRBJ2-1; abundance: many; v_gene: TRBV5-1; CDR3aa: CASSPGYNEQFF; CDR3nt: TGCGCCAGCAGCCCGGGTTACAATGAGCAGTTCTTC
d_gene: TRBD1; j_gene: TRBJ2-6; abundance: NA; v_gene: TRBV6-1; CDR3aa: CASGWDSSGANVLTF; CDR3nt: TGTGCCAGCGGCTGGGACAGCTCTGGGGCCAACGTCCTGACTTTC
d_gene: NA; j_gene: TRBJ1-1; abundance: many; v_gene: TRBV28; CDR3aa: CASTPALGGSKFEAFF; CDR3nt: TGTGCCAGCACCCCCGCGTTAGGGGGTAGTAAGTTTGAAGCTTTCTTT
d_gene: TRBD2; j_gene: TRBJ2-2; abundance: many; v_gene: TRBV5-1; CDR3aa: CASSPRLAGVSGELFF; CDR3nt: TGCGCCAGCAGCCCGCGGCTAGCGGGAGTATCCGGGGAGCTGTTTTTT
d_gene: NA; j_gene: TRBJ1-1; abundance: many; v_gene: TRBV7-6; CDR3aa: CASSTSRGTEAFF; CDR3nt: TGTGCCAGCAGCACAAGCAGGGGCACTGAAGCTTTCTTT
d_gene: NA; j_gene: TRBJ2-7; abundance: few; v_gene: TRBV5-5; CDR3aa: CASKRPRTSYEQYF; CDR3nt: TGTGCCAGCAAAAGACCGCGAACCTCCTACGAGCAGTACTTC
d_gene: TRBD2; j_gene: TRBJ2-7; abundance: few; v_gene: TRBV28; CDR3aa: CASRIGTSGVYEQYF; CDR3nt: TGTGCCAGCAGGATCGGGACTAGCGGTGTTTACGAGCAGTACTTC
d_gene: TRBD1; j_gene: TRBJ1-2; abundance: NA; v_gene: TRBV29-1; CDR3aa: CSVTGGKDYGYTF; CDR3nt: TGCAGCGTGACAGGGGGTAAGGACTATGGCTACACCTTC
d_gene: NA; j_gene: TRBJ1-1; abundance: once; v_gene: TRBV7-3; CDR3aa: CASSLIPQGNTEAFF; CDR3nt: TGTGCCAGCAGCTTAATCCCACAGGGGAACACTGAAGCTTTCTTT
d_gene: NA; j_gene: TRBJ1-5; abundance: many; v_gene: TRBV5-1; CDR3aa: CASSESQGGQPQHF; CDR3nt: TGCGCCAGCAGCGAGAGCCAGGGCGGTCAGCCCCAGCATTTT
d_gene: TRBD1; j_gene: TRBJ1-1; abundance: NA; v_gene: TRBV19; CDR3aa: CASSRDRDLNTEAFF; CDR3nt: TGTGCCAGTAGCCGGGACAGGGACTTGAACACTGAAGCTTTCTTT
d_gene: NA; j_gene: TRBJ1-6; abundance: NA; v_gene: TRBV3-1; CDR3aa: CASSQYPNVHLHF; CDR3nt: TGTGCCAGCAGCCAATACCCGAATGTTCACCTCCACTTT
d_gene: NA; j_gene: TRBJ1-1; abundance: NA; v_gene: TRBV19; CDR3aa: CASSGMRGTEAFF; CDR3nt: TGTGCCAGTAGCGGGATGCGGGGGACTGAAGCTTTCTTT
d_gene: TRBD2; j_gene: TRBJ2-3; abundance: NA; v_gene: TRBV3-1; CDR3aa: CASSPFSGRATDTQYF; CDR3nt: TGTGCCAGCAGCCCCTTTAGCGGGAGGGCCACAGATACGCAGTATTTT
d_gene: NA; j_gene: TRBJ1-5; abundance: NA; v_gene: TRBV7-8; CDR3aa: CASSELGGRNQPQHF; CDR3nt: TGTGCCAGCAGCGAGTTAGGGGGTCGCAATCAGCCCCAGCATTTT
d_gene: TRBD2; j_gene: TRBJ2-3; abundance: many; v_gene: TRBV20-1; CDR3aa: CSATLGGLAPDTQYF; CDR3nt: TGCAGTGCTACACTGGGGGGACTAGCCCCCGATACGCAGTATTTT
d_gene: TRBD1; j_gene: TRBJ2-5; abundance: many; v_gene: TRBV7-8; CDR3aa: CASSLSGTGQETQYF; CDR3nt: TGTGCCAGCAGCCTCAGTGGGACAGGGCAAGAGACCCAGTACTTC
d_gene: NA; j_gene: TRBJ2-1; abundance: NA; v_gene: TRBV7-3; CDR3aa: CASSQFGIGAGNEQFF; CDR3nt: TGTGCCAGCAGCCAATTCGGGATAGGAGCAGGCAATGAGCAGTTCTTC
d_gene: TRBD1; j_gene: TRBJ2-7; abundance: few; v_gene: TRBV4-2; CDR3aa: CASSARDRTYEQYF; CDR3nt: TGTGCCAGCAGCGCCCGGGACAGGACCTACGAGCAGTACTTC
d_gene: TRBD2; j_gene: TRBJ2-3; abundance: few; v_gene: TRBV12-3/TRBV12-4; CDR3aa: CASTRGGISTDTQYF; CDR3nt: TGTGCCAGCACCCGGGGGGGGATAAGCACAGATACGCAGTATTTT